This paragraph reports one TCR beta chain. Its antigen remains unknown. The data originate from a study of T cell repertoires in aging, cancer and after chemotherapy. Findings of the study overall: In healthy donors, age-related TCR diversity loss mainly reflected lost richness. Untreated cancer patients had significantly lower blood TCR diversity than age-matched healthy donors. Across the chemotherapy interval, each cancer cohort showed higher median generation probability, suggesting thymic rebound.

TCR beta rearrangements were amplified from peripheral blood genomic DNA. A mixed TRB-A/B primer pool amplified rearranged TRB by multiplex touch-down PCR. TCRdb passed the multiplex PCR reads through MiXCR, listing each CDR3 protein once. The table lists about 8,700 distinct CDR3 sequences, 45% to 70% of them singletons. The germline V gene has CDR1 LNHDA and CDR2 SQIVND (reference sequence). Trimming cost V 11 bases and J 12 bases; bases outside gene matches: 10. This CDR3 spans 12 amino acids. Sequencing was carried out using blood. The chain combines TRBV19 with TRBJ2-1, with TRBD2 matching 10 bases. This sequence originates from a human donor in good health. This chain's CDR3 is CAAAAGGAGQFF. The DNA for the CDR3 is TGTGCCGCCGCAGCGGGGGGGGCTGGGCAGTTCTTC.